The source of this T cell receptor (beta chain) is a study of PD-L1 blockade in urothelial cancer. Study summary: Patients' histories included 0 to 3 prior chemotherapy regimens. The researchers analyzed blood 3 weeks (second dose) and 6 weeks after treatment start. When blood samples were assessed, the median T cell count was some 130,000.

Individual patients had between 1 and 8 samples, taken pretreatment and on-treatment. Profiling relied on immunoSEQ multiplex PCR, and the TCRdb table lists in-frame clones only, not all of them. The sample gives about 45,000 clones, around 88% of which show up once; roughly 3.9% is in the top ten. J was trimmed by 5 bases and V by 1 base; bases with no gene match: 8. Germline V gives CDR1 LNHNV, CDR2 YYDKDF (reference sequence). The CDR3 sequence is 17 residues long. The gene calls are TRBV15 and TRBJ2-2, with 9 bases lining up with TRBD2. Source: PBMCs, taken around atezolizumab (anti-PD-L1) treatment. The origin of this receptor is a man aged 80 or over with urothelial cancer. The CDR3 bases are TGTGCCACCAGCAGAGTTGCGGGAGGGAAGGGGACCGGGGAGCTGTTTTTT. Protein product: CATSRVAGGKGTGELFF.